This entry describes one T cell receptor (beta chain). Its antigen is not known. The data originate from a study of tumor-infiltrating lymphocytes in localized non-small cell lung cancer. Overall study context: From each patient, both tumor and uninvolved lung, non-adjacent to tumor, were sampled.

Study-level results: Only some patients had TCR sequencing, depending on available tissue.

The V end lost 4 bases, the J end lost 3 bases, and 9 bases lay between the germline ends. There are 13 residues in the CDR3. CDR1 is SGHAT, CDR2 FQNNGV, per germline. Sequenced by immunoSEQ multiplex PCR; TCRdb stores in-frame clones only, minus some. The data show fewer than 12,000 clones, with around 63% seen just once and more than 9% held by the top ten. The source is a human donor with non-small cell lung cancer. Sequencing input: lung tumor tissue. The chain carries TRBV11-2 and TRBJ1-2, with no clear D. As DNA, the CDR3 is TGTGCCAGCAGCTGGACGTCATACTATGGCTACACCTTC. Its protein product is CASSWTSYYGYTF.